This T cell receptor (beta chain) was sequenced for a study of cytomegalovirus exposure and HLA in healthy donors (dated by TCRdb to about 2017). In terms of the full investigation: In an earlier analysis of 587 of the donors, 276 Gb of sequence data and approximately 100 million unique TCR beta sequences from roughly 190 million T cells were reported. Rather than using new phenotypic data, the later analysis identified candidate immune exposures from TCR beta sequences and from how often those sequences occurred across donors. Of the roughly 400 genotyped donors, around 81% fell in the genetic ancestry cluster associated with self-reported Caucasian donors. Among 398 genotyped donors of the cohort, an average of 235,054 unique TCR beta nucleotide sequences were sequenced per donor, approximately 20% of them non-productive. Donor age, sex, ethnicity and CMV serostatus were collected together with the repertoire data. All discovery cohort repertoires had been generated using a single sequencing platform. The study was designed to test whether signatures of past pathogen exposure could be identified by cataloging public T cell receptors. A later analysis re-analyzed previously published TCR beta repertoires from 660 or so donors and added high-resolution HLA genotyping to study TCR occurrence patterns. To predict cytomegalovirus infection status, the study brought together high-throughput TCR immunosequencing, statistical association of individual TCRs with disease status, and machine learning. An earlier analysis of approximately 630 of the donors applied high-throughput TCR beta sequencing to assess whether each TCR beta V gene segment acted as functional or pseudogenic. Both class I and class II loci were covered by HLA typing, at four-digit resolution. An early release that covered fewer than 750 HLA-typed donors contained approximately 300 gigabases of sequencing data and around 85 million unique TCR sequences. In a later genetic analysis, genome-wide SNP genotypes for about three fifths of the roughly 670 donors were used, and that subset was treated as a discovery cohort. Along with the 666-subject first cohort, a separate validation cohort of some 130 different subjects was used. Typing coverage varied by locus: roughly 620-640 donors for A, B, C, DRB1 and DQB1; approximately 500 for DQA1; 606 for DPA1; roughly 450 for DPB1. The T cell repertoires of under 700 subjects were profiled by immunosequencing and related to cytomegalovirus serostatus. Roughly 5 DR-DQ haplotypes were handled as single units for association and clustering, since linkage in the cohort was strong.

The cohort comprised some 730 healthy bone marrow donors. Cohort members were all nominally healthy when sampled, although unrecorded immune exposures were likely present. The donor was CMV seropositive and belonged to the group of 250 to 300 seropositive cohort members. A peripheral blood sample was provided by each donor, and peripheral blood mononuclear cells were used for TCR beta sequencing. The Qiagen DNeasy Blood Extraction Kit was used to extract genomic DNA from the blood cell samples. Library method: the immunoSEQ multiplex PCR assay. The multiplex PCR relied on a mix of 60 forward primers for TCR Vbeta segments and 13 reverse primers for TCR Jbeta segments. A multiplex PCR assay on genomic DNA amplified the CDR3 region of rearranged TCR beta genes. The amplified TCR beta libraries were sequenced on the Illumina HiSeq System as 87-base-pair reads. The paper's processing steps were these. Across the 666 repertoires, a later analysis counted roughly 84 million unique TCR beta chains, roughly 11 million of which were shared by at least two donors. To remove PCR and sequencing errors, raw reads were error-corrected and collapsed into unique sequences using a nearest-neighbor algorithm that merged closely related sequences. To assign V, D and J gene segments, CDR3 sequences were aligned to IMGT reference sequences. For a sequence to be retained, at least a six-nucleotide match to both a V gene segment and a J gene segment was required. A rearrangement counted as productive if the CDR3 had no stop codons and remained in frame with V and J, and every other rearrangement counted as non-productive. Following IMGT convention, CDR3 was defined as the stretch from the second conserved V-encoded cysteine up to the conserved J-encoded phenylalanine. Sequences without an unambiguous match to a single V gene segment were excluded from the earlier analysis of over 500 of the donors. In an earlier analysis of 587 of the donors, a V segment was called functional when productive rearrangements were above 56.7%, and segregating when the standard deviation between donors exceeded 5%. To diagnose cytomegalovirus status from the catalog of TCR beta chain sequences, a statistical classification framework was built. In a later analysis, V and J genes were assigned by comparing TCR nucleotide sequences against IMGT/GENE-DB human TR gene sequences. In a later analysis, CDR3 sequences and most-parsimonious VDJ recombination scenarios were assigned using the TCRdist pipeline. A later analysis defined each TCR beta chain by its CDR3 amino acid sequence plus V-gene family, and excluded reads lacking a unique V-gene family. To address suspected cross-contamination and a sequencing artifact, a later analysis removed roughly 640 highly shared, low-generation-probability nucleotide sequences. In a later analysis, a clonal expansion index for each public chain was calculated from normalized within-repertoire ranks of inferred template counts. A later analysis computed generation probabilities with a VDJ recombination model fitted to out-of-frame rearrangements, and checked the results against IGoR. In a later analysis, hypergeometric tests were used to score TCR-TCR, TCR-HLA and TCR-CMV co-occurrence, with a repertoire-size bias correction applied to TCR pairs. False discovery rates were estimated in a later analysis by permuting HLA or CMV assignments 20 times. In a later analysis, co-occurring TCRs were grouped using DBSCAN, with TCRdist sequence similarity added in when clustering inside HLA-allele-positive subsets. Repertoires with fewer than 30,000 or more than 120,000 public chains were left out of co-occurrence clustering, as were five repertoires with anomalous nucleotide sharing. TCRdb stores this immuneACCESS table with in-frame sequences only. Part of the clones is absent; in the studies checked, under half of the shortfall reflects unresolved V genes, and no reason is known for the rest. V, J and clone size derive from that table, while D and trimming were established from the DNA sequence. The sample includes some 80,000 clones, with 9.5% to 13% observed a single time. The ten biggest clones cover approximately 25% of the sample.

Overall study results and their limits: Assigning TCR associations to individual alleles was difficult when HLA alleles, especially DR and DQ, strongly co-occurred. At a false discovery rate of 0.05, a later analysis linked fewer than 20,000 TCR beta sequences to specific HLA alleles. According to the authors, the approach could potentially be generalized to other disease states and immunological phenotypes. Compared with equally common non-associated chains, HLA-associated TCR beta chains in a later analysis were more clonally expanded and had lower generation probabilities. The classifier was reported to diagnose cytomegalovirus status with high specificity and sensitivity in both the original cohort and the validation cohort. In a later analysis, TCR association rates were found to vary across HLA loci, with the most associated TCRs seen for DRB1 alleles and the fewest for HLA-C alleles. Compared with the roughly 670-donor mean, donors in an Asian-associated ancestry cluster had fewer N-insertions in productive TCRs, according to a later genetic analysis. Most TCR sequences were observed very rarely across donors, whereas some public TCRs were present in many individuals. A further reported finding was that TCR beta sequences accurately predicted the HLA-A and HLA-B alleles for most subjects in the first cohort. Only TCR beta chains were sequenced in this cohort, and the absence of alpha or paired-chain data limited detectable features. The only immune exposure information available for the cohort was CMV serostatus. Because HLA typing was missing for some donors at each locus, association tests included only the typed subset. The study gave a list of some 150 TCR beta chains associated with cytomegalovirus. Because counts were too low, about 17 rarely observed V segments, including chromosome 9 orphons, were excluded from the earlier analysis of 500 to 700 of the donors. An association between a missense DCLRE1C variant and V-gene and J-gene trimming of TCR beta chains was found in a later genetic analysis and replicated in an independent cohort. Presence/absence analyses assumed roughly uniform sequencing depth across donors, an assumption that may not hold. Most CMV-associated TCR beta chains appeared to be HLA-restricted in a later analysis, and the HLA associations seemed to be driven largely by CMV exposure. Broadly in line with IMGT annotations, most TCR beta V segments showed up in productive rearrangements about 87% or about 30% of the time in an earlier analysis of a few hundred of the donors. A cluster of highly shared sequence variants was judged likely to be a technical artifact of the sequencing pipeline. A few of the identified cytomegalovirus-associated TCR beta chains were confirmed in vitro to be specific for cytomegalovirus antigens. A later analysis reported that several top co-occurrence clusters appeared linked to parvovirus B19, influenza, CMV and Epstein-Barr virus. Because the 87-base-pair reads could not distinguish some IMGT-functional V segments, including TRBV6-2 and TRBV6-3, those segments were excluded. Correlated functional status among segregating V segments might be attributable to linkage disequilibrium, but an unknown experimental factor could not be ruled out.

CDR1 SQVTM and CDR2 ANQGSEA were looked up in the germline V gene. The CDR3 starts with the cysteine, ends with the phenylalanine, and has 13 residues. Only the CDR3 part of the read is kept: 39 bases, read in frame from the first base. Trimming at the junction amounts to 3 bases on V and 6 bases on J, and the germline ends lie 15 bases apart. This clone was observed a handful of times. No cognate antigen has been identified for it. No base-level quality is on record; no much larger clone is a single base apart. Here the chain combines TRBV29-1 and TRBJ2-7, and perhaps TRBD1 as D gene, on 7 matching bases. The specimen was PBMCs. The sequence was obtained from a man aged 60 to 69 in good health and CMV-seropositive. For the CDR3, the sequence is CSVDTGEAFEQYF. The sequence in DNA is TGCAGCGTTGATACAGGGGAGGCCTTCGAGCAGTACTTC.